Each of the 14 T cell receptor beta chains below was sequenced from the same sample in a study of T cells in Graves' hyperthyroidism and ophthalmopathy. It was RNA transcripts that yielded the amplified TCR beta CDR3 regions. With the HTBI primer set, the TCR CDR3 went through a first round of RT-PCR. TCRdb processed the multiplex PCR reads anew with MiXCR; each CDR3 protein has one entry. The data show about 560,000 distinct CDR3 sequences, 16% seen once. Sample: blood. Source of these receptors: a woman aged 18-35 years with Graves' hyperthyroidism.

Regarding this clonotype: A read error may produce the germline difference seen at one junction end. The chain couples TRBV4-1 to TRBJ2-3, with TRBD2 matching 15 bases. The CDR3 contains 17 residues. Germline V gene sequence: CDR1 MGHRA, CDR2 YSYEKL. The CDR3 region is CAGSHLGLAGGTDTQYF. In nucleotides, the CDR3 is TGCGCCGGCAGCCATCTCGGACTAGCGGGGGGGACAGATACGCAGTATTTT.

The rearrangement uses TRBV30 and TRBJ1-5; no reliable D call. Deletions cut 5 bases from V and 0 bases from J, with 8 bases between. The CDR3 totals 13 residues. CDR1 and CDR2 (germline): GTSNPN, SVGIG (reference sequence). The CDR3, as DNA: TGTGCCTGGGCCCTCGGTAGCAATCAGCCCCAGCATTTT. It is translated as CAWALGSNQPQHF.

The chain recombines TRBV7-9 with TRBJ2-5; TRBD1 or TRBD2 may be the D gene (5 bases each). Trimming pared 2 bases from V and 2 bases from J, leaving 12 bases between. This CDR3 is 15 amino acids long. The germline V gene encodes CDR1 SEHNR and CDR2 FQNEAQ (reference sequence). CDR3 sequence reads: CASSLPEGSQETQYF. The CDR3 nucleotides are TGTGCCAGCAGCTTACCTGAGGGGAGTCAAGAGACCCAGTACTTC.

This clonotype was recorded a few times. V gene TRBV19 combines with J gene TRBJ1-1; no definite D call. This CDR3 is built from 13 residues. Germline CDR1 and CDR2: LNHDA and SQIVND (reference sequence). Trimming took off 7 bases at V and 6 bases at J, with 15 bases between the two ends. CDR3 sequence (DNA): TGTGCCAGTAAGTCCACCGTTCCTCCTGAAGCTTTCTTT. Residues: CASKSTVPPEAFF.

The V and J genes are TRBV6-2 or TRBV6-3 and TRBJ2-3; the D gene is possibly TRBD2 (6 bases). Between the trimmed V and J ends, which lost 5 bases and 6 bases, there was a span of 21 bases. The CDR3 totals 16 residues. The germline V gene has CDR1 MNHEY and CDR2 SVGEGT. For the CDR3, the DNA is TGTGCCAGCAGTCTACCGGGACTCAGAGGTTGGGATACGCAGTATTTT. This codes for CASSLPGLRGWDTQYF.

CDR3 nucleotide sequence: TGTGCCTGGAGTGGTACTAGCGGGAGGACAGATACGCAGTATTTT. The encoded protein is CAWSGTSGRTDTQYF. The V call is TRBV30, the J call TRBJ2-3; the match to TRBD2 covers 12 bases. CDR3 size: 15 residues. CDR1 and CDR2 from the germline V gene are GTSNPN and SVGIG (reference sequence). Trimming cost V 1 base and J 3 bases; bases outside gene matches: 2.

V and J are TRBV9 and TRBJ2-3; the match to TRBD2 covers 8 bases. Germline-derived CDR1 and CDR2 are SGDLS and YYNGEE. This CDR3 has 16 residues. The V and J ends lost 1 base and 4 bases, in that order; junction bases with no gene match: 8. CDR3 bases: TGTGCCAGCAGCGTATCAGCGGGAGAAGTCGCAGATACGCAGTATTTT. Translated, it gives CASSVSAGEVADTQYF.

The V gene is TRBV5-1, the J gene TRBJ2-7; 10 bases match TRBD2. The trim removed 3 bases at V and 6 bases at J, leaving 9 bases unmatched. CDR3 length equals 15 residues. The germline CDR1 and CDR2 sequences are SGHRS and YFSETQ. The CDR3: CASSSGLAVASEQYF. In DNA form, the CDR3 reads TGCGCCAGCAGCTCTGGACTAGCGGTCGCTAGCGAGCAGTACTTC.

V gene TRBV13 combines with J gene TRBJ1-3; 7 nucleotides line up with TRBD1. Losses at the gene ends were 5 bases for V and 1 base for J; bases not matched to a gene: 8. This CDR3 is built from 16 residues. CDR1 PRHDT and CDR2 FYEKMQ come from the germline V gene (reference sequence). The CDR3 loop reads CASSRGQTLSGNTIYF. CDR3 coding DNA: TGTGCCAGCAGCCGGGGACAGACCCTTTCTGGAAACACCATATATTTT.

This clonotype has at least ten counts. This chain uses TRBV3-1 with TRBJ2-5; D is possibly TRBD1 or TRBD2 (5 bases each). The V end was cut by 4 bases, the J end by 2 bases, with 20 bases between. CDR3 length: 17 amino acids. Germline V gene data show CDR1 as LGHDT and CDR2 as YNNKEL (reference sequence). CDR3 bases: TGTGCCAGCAGCCCAATTTTGGGGGAAGGACGGCAAGAGACCCAGTACTTC. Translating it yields CASSPILGEGRQETQYF.

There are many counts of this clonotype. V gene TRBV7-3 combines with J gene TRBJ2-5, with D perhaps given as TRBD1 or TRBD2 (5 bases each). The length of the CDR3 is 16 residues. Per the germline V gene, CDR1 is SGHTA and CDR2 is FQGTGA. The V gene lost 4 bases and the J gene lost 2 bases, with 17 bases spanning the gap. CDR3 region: CASSYGKSGGQETQYF. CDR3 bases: TGTGCCAGCAGCTACGGCAAGTCTGGGGGTCAAGAGACCCAGTACTTC.

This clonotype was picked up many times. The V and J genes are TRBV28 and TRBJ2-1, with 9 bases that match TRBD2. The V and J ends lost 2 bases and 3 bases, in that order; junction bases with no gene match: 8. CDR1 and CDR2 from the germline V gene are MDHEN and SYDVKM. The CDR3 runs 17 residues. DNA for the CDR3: TGTGCCAGCAGTTTAGCGTCTAGCGGGGAAGGCTACAATGAGCAGTTCTTC. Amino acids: CASSLASSGEGYNEQFF. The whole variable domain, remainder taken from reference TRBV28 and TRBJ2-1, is DVKVTQSSRYLVKRTGEKVFLECVQDMDHENMFWYRQDPGLGLRLIYFSYDVKMKEKGDIPEGYSVSREKKERFSLILESASTNQTSMYLCASSLASSGEGYNEQFFGPGTRLTVL.

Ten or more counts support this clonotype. The CDR3 DNA reads TGTGCCAGCAGCCAAGACACCGCAGATACGCAGTATTTT. Its translation is CASSQDTADTQYF. This sequence joins TRBV3-1 and TRBJ2-3; D remains unclear. V was clipped by 0 bases and J by 4 bases, with 5 bases between them. CDR3 length: 13 residues. Germline CDR1 reads LGHDT; CDR2 reads YNNKEL (reference sequence).

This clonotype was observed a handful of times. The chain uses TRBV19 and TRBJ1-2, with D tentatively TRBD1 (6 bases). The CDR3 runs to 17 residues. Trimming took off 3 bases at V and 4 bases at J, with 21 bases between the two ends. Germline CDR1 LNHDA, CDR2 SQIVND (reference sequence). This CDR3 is CASSIRDKALLSYGYTF. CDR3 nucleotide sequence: TGTGCCAGTAGTATCCGGGACAAGGCCCTATTGAGCTATGGCTACACCTTC. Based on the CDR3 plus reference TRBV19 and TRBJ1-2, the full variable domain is DGGITQSPKYLFRKEGQNVTLSCEQNLNHDAMYWYRQDPGQGLRLIYYSQIVNDFQKGDIAEGYSVSREKKESFPLTVTSAQKNPTAFYLCASSIRDKALLSYGYTFGSGTRLTVV.